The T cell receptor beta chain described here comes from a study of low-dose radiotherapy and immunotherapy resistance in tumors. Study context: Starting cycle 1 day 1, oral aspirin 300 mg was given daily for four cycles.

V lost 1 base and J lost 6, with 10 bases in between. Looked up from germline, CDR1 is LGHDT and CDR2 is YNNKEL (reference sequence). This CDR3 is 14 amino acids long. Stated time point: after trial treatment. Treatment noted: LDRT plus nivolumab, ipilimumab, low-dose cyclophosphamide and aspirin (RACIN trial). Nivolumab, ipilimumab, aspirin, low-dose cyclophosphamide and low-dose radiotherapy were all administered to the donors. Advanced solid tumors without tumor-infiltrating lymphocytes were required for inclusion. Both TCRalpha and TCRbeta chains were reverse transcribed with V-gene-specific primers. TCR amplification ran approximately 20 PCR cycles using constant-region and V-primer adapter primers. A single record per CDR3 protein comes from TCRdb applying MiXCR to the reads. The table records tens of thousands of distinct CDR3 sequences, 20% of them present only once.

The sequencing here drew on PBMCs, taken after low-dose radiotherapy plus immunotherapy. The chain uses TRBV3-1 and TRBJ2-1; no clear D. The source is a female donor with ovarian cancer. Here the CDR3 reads CASSQGGRINEQFF. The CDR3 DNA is TGTGCCAGCAGCCAAGGCGGACGCATCAATGAGCAGTTCTTC.